The entry below describes one T cell receptor (beta chain). Its antigen is unknown. The sample comes from a study of T-cell reconstitution after alpha-beta-depleted transplantation in children. Whole-study results and caveats: Where some patients showed high TCRbeta diversity at day 60, it came from recipient T cells and thymic progenitors that had survived. Reported findings indicate that, about two months after transplant, alpha-beta T cells came from several hundred expanded clones, which were derived from non-depleted graft cells. Most T-cell counts and diversity one year after the transplant came from T cells that were newly produced.

The CDR3 covers 14 residues. V gave up 0 bases and J gave up 4 bases, with 10 bases separating them. Germline values: CDR1 MGHRA, CDR2 YSYEKL. The TCRbeta library incorporated unique molecular identifiers. MiXCR, applied by TCRdb to the PCR reads, yields one record per CDR3 protein. In the table there are some 110,000 distinct CDR3 sequences, about 9.3% of which are singletons. This sequence originates from a boy younger than 10 with acute lymphoblastic leukemia, due to receive a stem cell transplant. V is TRBV4-1 and J is TRBJ2-7; tentatively, D is TRBD1 (5 bases). The specimen comprised PBMCs, sampled before TCRalphabeta/CD19-depleted stem cell transplant. Here the CDR3 reads CASSQEGRTYEQYF. CDR3 DNA: TGCGCCAGCAGCCAAGAAGGACGGACATACGAGCAGTACTTC.